A selection of T cell receptor beta chains follows, all from one sample in a study of molecular identifiers for immune sequencing clone quantification. One entry per CDR3 protein, called by TCRdb with MiXCR from the PCR reads. The data contain nearly 650,000 distinct CDR3 sequences, approximately 24% of them singletons. Sequencing input: naive CD8+ T cells from blood, with Jurkat cell RNA spiked in. The receptors stem from a human donor in good health. Some libraries in this study had Jurkat cell RNA spiked in. The CDR3 runs from the conserved cysteine through the conserved F or W. A D gene is named only where the DNA matches it firmly. Size is omitted from some rows. Given values are once, few, many or a class for expanded clones.

V gene,J gene,clone size,D gene,CDR3 protein
TRBV19,TRBJ2-2,few,TRBD1,CASKGTANTGELFF
TRBV20-1,TRBJ1-1,few,NA,CSARVQGHTEAFF
TRBV27,TRBJ2-2,few,TRBD2,CASSPLTSGAPGTGELFF
TRBV4-3,TRBJ2-7,once,TRBD1,CASSHGQGSSYERHF
TRBV6-2/TRBV6-3,TRBJ2-7,few,NA,CASSYSRQIEQYF
TRBV28,TRBJ2-7,NA,NA,CASSPSGHHPDEQYF
TRBV6-2/TRBV6-3,TRBJ1-1,many,TRBD1,CASSTLTGEAEAFF
TRBV25-1,TRBJ2-7,many,NA,CASTDIYEQYF
TRBV12-3/TRBV12-4,TRBJ2-7,few,NA,CASSTLTAEQYF
TRBV11-1,TRBJ2-7,few,TRBD2,CASSFNPGTSGNEQYF
TRBV23-1,TRBJ1-5,many,NA,CASSLMTGSGNQPQHF
TRBV12-3/TRBV12-4,TRBJ2-3,NA,NA,CASSFLASTDTPYF
TRBV6-2/TRBV6-3,TRBJ2-3,NA,NA,CASSYRGGRADTQYF